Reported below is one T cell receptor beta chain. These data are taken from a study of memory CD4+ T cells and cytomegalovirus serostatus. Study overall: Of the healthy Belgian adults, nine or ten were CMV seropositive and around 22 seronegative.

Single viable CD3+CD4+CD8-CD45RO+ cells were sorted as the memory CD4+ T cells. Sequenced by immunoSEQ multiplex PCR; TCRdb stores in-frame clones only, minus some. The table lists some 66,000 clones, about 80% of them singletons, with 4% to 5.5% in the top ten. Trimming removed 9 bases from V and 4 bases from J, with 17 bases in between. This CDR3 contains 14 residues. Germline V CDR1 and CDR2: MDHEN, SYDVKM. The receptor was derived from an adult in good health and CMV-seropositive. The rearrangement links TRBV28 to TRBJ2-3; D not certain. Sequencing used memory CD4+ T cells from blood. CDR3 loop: CASRPGLRPDTQYF. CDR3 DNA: TGTGCCAGTAGGCCGGGCCTCAGACCAGATACGCAGTATTTT.